The TCR beta chain described here comes from a study of T cells expressing NK-cell markers (TCRdb year 2020). Notes on the research overall: In sorted CD3+CD56+NKG2C+, CD3+CD56+NKG2C- and CD3+CD56-NKG2C+ T-cell subsets from about eight donors, TCR beta-chain repertoires were profiled. Of the eight sequenced donors, seven were found to be HCMV-seropositive and one was found to be HCMV-seronegative. The study sequenced eight donors, all healthy volunteers chosen at random: three men and five women. Sequencing of the libraries produced 2 x 150 bp reads on Illumina HiSeq 2000/2500, MiSeq or NextSeq. Points the paper makes about the study in general: Those dominant clonotypes were again the most abundant among CD3+CD56-NKG2C+ cells in a handful of donors, at about 25-65%. It remained unclear whether the expanded NKG2C-expressing T cell clones were specific for HCMV antigens. For five or six donors, the dominant CD3+CD56+NKG2C+ clonotypes were among the top 10 CD8+ clonotypes and accounted for about 1.0-7.5% of CD8+ T cells.

To determine HCMV serostatus, a commercial ELISA kit was used to detect HCMV-specific IgG in serum. Ficoll density gradient centrifugation was used to isolate peripheral blood mononuclear cells from blood. TCRdb records Illumina HiSeq 2000 as the sequencer. 5'RACE template switching, by which a universal primer site and unique molecular identifiers were added, was used to make TCR beta cDNA libraries. Synthesis of cDNA was primed from the TCR beta constant segment and was followed by two consecutive PCR amplification steps. The study's processing was this. MIGEC was used to demultiplex reads and group reads by UMI, and MiTCR was used to assemble and quantify clonotypes. Only TCR cDNA sequences supported by at least two reads were kept to exclude erroneous sequences. Downstream repertoire analysis used the tcR package, and clonotypes were matched across fractions by CDR3 nucleotide sequence plus V segment. VDJmatch was used to annotate antigen specificity against VDJdb, with one amino acid substitution allowed in CDR3. After the reads were reprocessed by TCRdb, one entry was made per CDR3 protein sequence, with no DNA. It is TCRdb's table, rather than the study itself, that gives the V and J calls and clone size. The sample table holds over 350,000 distinct CDR3 sequences. The biggest ten clones account for roughly a tenth of the sample.

Points on this clonotype: Its antigen is currently not known.

Taken from the germline V gene (reference sequence), the CDR1 and CDR2 loops are DFQATT and SNEGSKA. Spanning cysteine to phenylalanine, the CDR3 consists of 17 amino acids. A DNA sequence was not provided. The V and J genes are TRBV20-1 and TRBJ2-1; TCRdb indicates TRBD2, and absent DNA this call remains unverified. The specimen sequenced was blood T cells: a sorted CD56 or NKG2C T cell subset, CD4+ or CD8+ T cells, or bulk PBMC T cells (not recorded which). The receptor was derived from a woman between 50 and 59 years old in good health. Donor details come from another sample of the same person, matched by shared clones. The CDR3 region reads CSAYPGLAENSYNEQFF.